One and the same sample provided the 8 T cell receptor beta chains below, sequenced in a study of radiotherapy plus CTLA-4 blockade in lung cancer. Sequencing was performed with immunoSEQ multiplex PCR; in TCRdb, only in-frame clones are kept and a portion is missing. The sample comprises 60,000 to 65,000 clones, roughly 80% of which are singletons, and 4% to 5.5% rests with the top ten. This specimen was peripheral blood, taken from a patient treated with radiotherapy plus ipilimumab. The receptors here all came from a human donor with non-small cell lung cancer who had a complete response to radiotherapy plus ipilimumab.

The chain couples TRBV10-3 to TRBJ2-3; D not certain. CDR3 length: 13 residues. V dropped 7 bases and J dropped 6 bases, with 14 bases sitting between them. CDR1 and CDR2 from the germline V gene are ENHRY and SYGVKD. CDR3 region: CAIMDQNRDTQYF. CDR3 in DNA: TGTGCCATCATGGACCAGAACCGGGATACGCAGTATTTT.

The V gene is TRBV7-2, the J gene TRBJ1-5; TRBD1 agrees at 7 bases. The CDR3 is 17 residues long. Trimming cost V 7 bases and J 0 bases; bases outside gene matches: 12. CDR1 SGHTA and CDR2 FQGNSA come from the germline V gene. The CDR3: CASMPGQRSGSNQPQHF. For the CDR3, the DNA is TGTGCCAGCATGCCGGGACAGAGGAGTGGTAGCAATCAGCCCCAGCATTTT.

This clone has a single count. The CDR3 DNA sequence: TGCGCCAGCAGCCGGGACAGCCGTAATGAAAAACTGTTTTTT. Its translation is CASSRDSRNEKLFF. V usage is TRBV5-1 and J usage is TRBJ1-4, with 7 positions matching TRBD1. This CDR3 has 14 amino acids. V gave up 4 bases and J gave up 4 bases; unmatched junction bases: 4. From germline, CDR1 is SGHRS and CDR2 YFSETQ. The complete variable domain, with remaining parts taken from reference TRBV5-1 and TRBJ1-4, reads KAGVTQTPRYLIKTRGQQVTLSCSPISGHRSVSWYQQTPGQGLQFLFEYFSETQRNKGNFPGRFSGRQFSNSRSEMNVSTLELGDSALYLCASSRDSRNEKLFFGSGTQLSVL.

There are a few counts of this clone. This CDR3 is CASSQDHPSGGRSGTDTQYF. As DNA, the CDR3 is TGCGCCAGCAGCCAAGATCATCCTAGCGGGGGGAGGTCGGGTACAGATACGCAGTATTTT. This chain connects TRBV4-3 to TRBJ2-3; 11 nucleotides agree with TRBD2. J lost 3 bases, V lost 0 bases, and 14 bases had no gene match. The CDR3 covers 20 residues. Germline V gives CDR1 LGHNA, CDR2 YSLEER.

Only a few counts were recorded for this clone. The CDR3: CAISDVGGQRNEQFF. In DNA, the CDR3 is TGTGCCATCAGTGATGTCGGGGGGCAAAGGAATGAGCAGTTCTTC. The V and J genes are TRBV10-3 and TRBJ2-1, with a possible D match to TRBD2 (7 bases). The V end lost 3 bases, the J end lost 7 bases, and 16 bases lay between the germline ends. The CDR3 runs to 15 residues. Germline V gene lookup returns CDR1 ENHRY and CDR2 SYGVKD.

The chain joins TRBV25-1 to TRBJ2-3; 11 bases fit TRBD2. Germline V gives CDR1 MGHDK, CDR2 SYGVNS. The V and J ends lost 2 bases and 2 bases, in that order; junction bases with no gene match: 9. CDR3 length: 18 residues. CDR3 DNA: TGTGCCAGCAGTGAAGATCGGTTAGCGGGAGGGTACACAGATACGCAGTATTTT. Translating it yields CASSEDRLAGGYTDTQYF.

This clone was seen a few times. The rearrangement links TRBV6-5 to TRBJ2-2; 7 nucleotides line up with TRBD1. With 6 bases clipped from V and 4 bases from J, the junction kept 5 bases outside the gene matches. Germline V gene data show CDR1 as MNHEY and CDR2 as SVGAGI. This CDR3 spans 14 amino acids. CDR3 sequence (DNA): TGTGCCAGCAGCCCGGACAGGAGCACCGGGGAGCTGTTTTTT. Translating gives CASSPDRSTGELFF.

The chain recombines TRBV5-6 with TRBJ2-7; D is uncertain. The V gene's germline CDR1 is SGHDT and CDR2 YYEEEE. V lost 0 bases to trimming and J lost 12 bases, with 10 bases between them. The CDR3 covers 11 residues. The CDR3 here is CASSLGGSLYV. The CDR3 DNA reads as TGTGCCAGCAGCTTGGGAGGTAGCCTGTACGTC.